One and the same sample provided the 26 T cell receptor beta chains below, sequenced in a study of blood T cells in healthy people across ages. Combining a sample-barcoded 5' primer with a J-beta primer mix, a second PCR ran for roughly 7 to 12 cycles. MiXCR, run by TCRdb on the 5' RACE reads, gives a single entry per CDR3 protein. This sample has 600,000 to 1,000,000 distinct CDR3 sequences, with roughly 64% found just once. The sequenced material came from blood. The receptors come from a young man in good health.

This chain connects TRBV25-1 to TRBJ1-2; 8 bases match TRBD1. This CDR3 region has 13 residues. The trim removed 9 bases at V and 6 bases at J, leaving 9 bases unmatched. CDR1 and CDR2 (germline): MGHDK, SYGVNS. The CDR3 sequence: CASGQGLVNGYTF. The CDR3 region has the DNA TGTGCCAGTGGACAGGGTTTAGTTAATGGCTACACCTTC.

This clonotype was recorded a few times. The DNA for the CDR3 is TGTGCCACCAGTGATCCGTACACAGGGTATGGCTACACCTTC. Its protein is CATSDPYTGYGYTF. The chain joins TRBV24-1 to TRBJ1-2; the D gene is possibly TRBD1 (6 bases). Germline V gene data show CDR1 as KGHDR and CDR2 as SFDVKD. This CDR3 region has 14 residues. Trimming left V 3 bases short and J 5 bases short, with 12 bases between.

This chain's CDR3 is CASSQGIRQEQYF. Written as DNA, the CDR3 is TGCGCCAGCAGCCAGGGAATCAGACAGGAGCAGTACTTC. V usage is TRBV4-3 and J usage is TRBJ2-7; a weak D match, TRBD1 (5 bases). This CDR3 contains 13 residues. V dropped 3 bases and J dropped 7 bases, with 13 bases sitting between them. Germline CDR1 reads LGHNA; CDR2 reads YSLEER.

This chain joins TRBV20-1 and TRBJ1-2; tentative D call: TRBD1 (6 bases). V was clipped by 2 bases and J by 7 bases, with 17 bases between them. CDR3 length: 14 residues. In germline, CDR1 is DFQATT, CDR2 SNEGSKA (reference sequence). The CDR3 DNA reads TGCAGTGCTAGATTTAGGGGGGAGGCGAGTGGCTACACCTTC. Translation gives CSARFRGEASGYTF.

V gene TRBV4-3 combines with J gene TRBJ1-6, with 9 positions matching TRBD1. V trimming: 4 bases; J trimming: 9 bases; junction bases outside the gene matches: 10. Germline CDR1 reads LGHNA; CDR2 reads YSLEER. This CDR3 contains 16 residues. The CDR3: CASSLQPGQGISPLHF. The CDR3 DNA reads as TGCGCCAGCAGCCTCCAACCGGGACAGGGAATTTCACCCCTCCACTTT.

The chain uses TRBV18 and TRBJ1-1; D is undetermined. The CDR3 has 16 residues. Germline V gives CDR1 KGHSH, CDR2 LQKENI. The V end lost 3 bases, the J end lost 0 bases, and 14 bases lay between the germline ends. Written as DNA, the CDR3 is TGTGCCAGCTCACCGGTGACGGGAAGTATGAACACTGAAGCTTTCTTT. It translates to CASSPVTGSMNTEAFF.

This clonotype occurred a few times. The chain has TRBV12-3 or TRBV12-4 and TRBJ1-1, with TRBD1 as a possible D gene (5 bases). There are 15 residues in the CDR3. V was pared by 8 bases and J by 5 bases, with 21 bases between. The CDR3 DNA follows: TGTGCCAGCGGGAGGAAACTCGGGGGTTATACTGAAGCTTTCTTT. This sequence encodes CASGRKLGGYTEAFF.

This clonotype was counted a single time. The gene calls are TRBV6-1 and TRBJ1-6; D not certain. Germline assignment: CDR1 MNHNS and CDR2 SASEGT. V was shortened by 4 bases and J by 5 bases, with 12 bases between the two germline ends. This CDR3 has 15 residues. CDR3 region: CASSAMRPDNSPLHF. CDR3 DNA sequence: TGTGCCAGCAGTGCCATGCGGCCCGATAATTCACCCCTCCACTTT.

The rearrangement uses TRBV6-1 and TRBJ2-3; D uncertain. This CDR3 comprises 15 residues. V was clipped by 2 bases and J by 2 bases, with 11 bases between them. Germline V gene lookup returns CDR1 MNHNS and CDR2 SASEGT. CDR3 region: CASSETVSPTDTQYF. The CDR3 DNA sequence: TGTGCCAGCAGTGAAACGGTCAGCCCCACAGATACGCAGTATTTT.

This clonotype was counted once. Compared with germline, one end of the junction differs, possibly owing to a read error. The CDR3: CAGSLETRQETQYF. The CDR3 DNA sequence: TGTGCCGGCAGCTTAGAAACTAGACAAGAGACCCAGTACTTC. This chain uses TRBV11-2 with TRBJ2-7, with TRBD2 as a possible D gene (5 bases). The end of the DNA is better explained by TRBJ2-5, so the J call may be wrong. CDR3 size: 14 residues. Germline V gene sequence: CDR1 SGHAT, CDR2 FQNNGV.

The rearrangement uses TRBV12-3 or TRBV12-4 and TRBJ2-3; maybe TRBD2 (6 bases). V dropped 3 bases and J dropped 13 bases, with 20 bases sitting between them. This CDR3 region has 14 residues. The CDR3: CASSFSGLSGEEYF. CDR3 DNA sequence: TGTGCCAGCAGTTTTTCCGGGCTTTCCGGGGAGGAGTATTTT.

This clonotype was seen more than once but under ten times. The chain has TRBV6-6 and TRBJ1-2, with D perhaps TRBD1 (5 bases). The CDR3 contains 13 residues. Trimming took 6 bases from V and 1 from J, leaving 9 bases between them. Germline-derived CDR1 and CDR2 are MNHNY and SVGAGI (reference sequence). In DNA, the CDR3 is TGTGCCAGCAGGGGCAGGGTTAACTATGGCTACACCTTC. Encoded protein: CASRGRVNYGYTF.

V gene TRBV5-1 combines with J gene TRBJ2-1; no firm D call. CDR1 and CDR2 (germline): SGHRS, YFSETQ. With 3 bases removed from V and 4 bases from J, the gap between germline ends came to 14 bases. This CDR3 region has 15 residues. The CDR3 coding sequence is TGCGCCAGCAGCTCGGCGAGGAGTCTGTACAATGAGCAGTTCTTC. It encodes CASSSARSLYNEQFF.

This chain's CDR3 is CSAVSYGASGYTF. The CDR3 region has the DNA TGCAGTGCCGTGAGCTATGGGGCGTCTGGCTACACCTTC. The J gene is TRBJ1-2, the V gene TRBV20-1; TRBD1 might be the D (5 bases). Germline V gene data show CDR1 as DFQATT and CDR2 as SNEGSKA (reference sequence). The CDR3 consists of 13 residues. V shed 6 bases and J shed 7 bases, with 18 bases lying between them.

The chain carries TRBV7-2 and TRBJ2-3, with 13 bases fitting TRBD2. V trimming: 5 bases; J trimming: 6 bases; junction bases outside the gene matches: 5. CDR1 is SGHTA, CDR2 FQGNSA, per germline. The CDR3 length is 15 residues. The CDR3 nucleotides are TGTGCCAGCAGCATAACTAGCGGGAGGGCGGATACGCAGTATTTT. Amino acids: CASSITSGRADTQYF.

The CDR3 here is CATSSASLRGRMRPGYTF. In DNA, the CDR3 is TGTGCCACCAGCAGCGCCTCCCTGAGGGGGCGGATGAGGCCCGGCTACACCTTC. This chain connects TRBV15 to TRBJ1-2; 7 bases are shared with TRBD1. Germline assignment: CDR1 LNHNV and CDR2 YYDKDF (reference sequence). Unmatched junction bases numbered 21, after V lost 3 bases and J lost 8 bases. The CDR3 is 18 residues long.

In nucleotides, the CDR3 is TGCGCCAGCAGCCATGACAATTCACCCCTCCACTTT. Translating it yields CASSHDNSPLHF. The chain couples TRBV5-1 to TRBJ1-6, with D unresolved. CDR1 and CDR2 from the germline V gene are SGHRS and YFSETQ. Trimming pared 4 bases from V and 7 bases from J, leaving 6 bases between. This CDR3 has 12 amino acids.

The chain joins TRBV28 to TRBJ2-6; a possible D gene is TRBD2 (5 bases). V gave up 2 bases and J gave up 4 bases, with 15 bases separating them. The CDR3 contains 17 residues. Germline V gene sequence: CDR1 MDHEN, CDR2 SYDVKM. The CDR3 spells CASSLRYEGAGANVLTF. In DNA, the CDR3 is TGTGCCAGCAGTTTACGGTATGAGGGAGCGGGGGCCAACGTCCTGACTTTC.

The chain employs TRBV6-6 and TRBJ2-1; D not certain. The germline V gene encodes CDR1 MNHNY and CDR2 SVGAGI (reference sequence). There are 11 residues in the CDR3. Trimming took off 6 bases at V and 5 bases at J, with 5 bases between the two ends. The CDR3 protein is CASRRNNEQFF. The CDR3 bases are TGTGCCAGCAGGAGGAACAATGAGCAGTTCTTC.

This chain joins TRBV28 and TRBJ2-7; D is ambiguous. With the DNA end fitting TRBJ2-5 better, the J assignment may be wrong. Germline CDR1 and CDR2: MDHEN and SYDVKM. The CDR3 consists of 16 residues. The CDR3 loop reads CASSAPAGPVGETQYF. The CDR3 DNA reads TGTGCCAGCAGTGCACCCGCAGGCCCAGTTGGAGAGACCCAGTACTTC.

The V gene is TRBV20-1, the J gene TRBJ1-5; D remains ambiguous. Germline V lookup: CDR1 DFQATT, CDR2 SNEGSKA (reference sequence). The V gene lost 6 bases and the J gene lost 2 bases, with 11 bases spanning the gap. This CDR3 spans 13 amino acids. CDR3 bases: TGCAGTGCCTATCGACCTGGCAATCAGCCCCAGCATTTT. Translating it yields CSAYRPGNQPQHF.

The chain joins TRBV20-1 to TRBJ2-1, with D perhaps given as TRBD1 or TRBD2 (5 bases each). CDR1 DFQATT and CDR2 SNEGSKA come from the germline V gene (reference sequence). V was clipped by 3 bases and J by 3 bases, with 12 bases between them. The CDR3 loop spans 14 amino acids. The CDR3 sequence: CSASFRGLYNEQFF. The CDR3 bases are TGCAGTGCTAGTTTTCGGGGCCTCTACAATGAGCAGTTCTTC.

The chain couples TRBV7-2 to TRBJ2-7; D unclear. This CDR3 comprises 13 residues. Trimming removed 4 bases at V and 6 bases at J, with 13 bases between. Per germline, CDR1 SGHTA and CDR2 FQGNSA. CDR3 sequence reads: CASSSPLGREQYF. CDR3 DNA sequence: TGTGCCAGCAGCTCTCCACTGGGTCGCGAGCAGTACTTC.

The chain carries TRBV9 and TRBJ2-3; D tentatively fits TRBD1 or TRBD2 (5 bases each). The germline V gene has CDR1 SGDLS and CDR2 YYNGEE. This CDR3 has 14 residues. V was shortened by 2 bases and J by 6 bases, with 13 bases between the two germline ends. The CDR3 DNA reads as TGTGCCAGCAGCGTGACTGGCGAGGGGGATACGCAGTATTTT. Amino acid sequence: CASSVTGEGDTQYF.

The rearrangement uses TRBV20-1 and TRBJ2-5; the match to TRBD2 covers 8 bases. The CDR3 has 13 residues. The V gene's germline CDR1 is DFQATT and CDR2 SNEGSKA (reference sequence). V lost 0 bases to trimming and J lost 5 bases; unmatched junction nucleotides: 2. CDR3: CSARELAVETQYF. CDR3 DNA sequence: TGCAGTGCTAGAGAACTAGCGGTGGAGACCCAGTACTTC.

The J gene is TRBJ2-5, the V gene TRBV7-3; D may match TRBD1 or TRBD2 (5 bases each). This CDR3 has 13 amino acids. Trimming cost V 5 bases and J 3 bases, with 10 bases left between them. Germline CDR1 reads SGHTA; CDR2 reads FQGTGA. CDR3 DNA sequence: TGTGCCAGCAGCCGGGGCAACAAAGAGACCCAGTACTTC. It yields the protein CASSRGNKETQYF.